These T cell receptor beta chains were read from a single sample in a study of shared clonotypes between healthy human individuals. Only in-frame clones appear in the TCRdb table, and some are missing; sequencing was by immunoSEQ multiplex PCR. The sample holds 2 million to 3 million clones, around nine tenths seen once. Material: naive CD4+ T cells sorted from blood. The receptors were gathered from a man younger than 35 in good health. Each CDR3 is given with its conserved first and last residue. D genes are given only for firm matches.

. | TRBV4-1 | CASSQGDPKSGDTQYF
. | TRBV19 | CASRLGGTEAFF
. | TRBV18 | CASSPTGGEQYF
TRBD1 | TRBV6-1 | CASSASTGSYNEQFF
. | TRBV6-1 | CASSISGLYNEQFF
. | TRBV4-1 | CASSQVVGVIDYGYTF
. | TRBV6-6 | CASSPAVQETQYF
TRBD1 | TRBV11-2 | CASSLEFRARTGGYGYTF
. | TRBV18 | CASSPPSLETVGNTIYF
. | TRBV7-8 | CASSPLSTYNEQFF
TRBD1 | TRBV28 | CASSPGTENQPQHF
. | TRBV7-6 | CASSLAGVGETQYF
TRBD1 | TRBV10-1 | CASSERTGGVNTEAFF
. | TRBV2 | CASLRRQIISNTEAFF
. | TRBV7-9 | CASSSAWGSGSYNEQFF
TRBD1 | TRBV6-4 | CASMQGVEEQYF
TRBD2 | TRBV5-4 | CASSRDSGGGNEQFF
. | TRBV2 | CASSGQVNTEAFF
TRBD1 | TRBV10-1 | CASSGGQGASYEQYF
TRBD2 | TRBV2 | CASRTSGRSPGELFF
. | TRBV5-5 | CASSLVGPNEKLFF
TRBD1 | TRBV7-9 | CASFGRGRDTEAFF
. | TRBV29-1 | CSVGRGETDTQYF
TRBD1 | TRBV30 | CAWTGGPTEAFF
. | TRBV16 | CASSQWSAGEQYF
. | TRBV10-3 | CAISAVQNTGELFF
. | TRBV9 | CASSVGRVFNYGYTF
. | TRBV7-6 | CASSPAPEGSGTDTQYF
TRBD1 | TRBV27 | CATGGQGPPNTGELFF
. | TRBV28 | CASSEGQSNEQFF
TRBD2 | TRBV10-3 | CAISDLGSGTSEQYF
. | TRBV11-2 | CASSSRIPSSYNEQFF
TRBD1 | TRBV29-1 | CSVRTGANTGELFF
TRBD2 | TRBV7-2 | CASSQGLAGVSSSYEQYF
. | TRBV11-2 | CASSRAPGPSNQPQHF
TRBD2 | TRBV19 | CASTGLAGRMDGELFF
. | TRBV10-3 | CAISTDSNYGYTF
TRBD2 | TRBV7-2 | CASSPTSGRVHEQFF
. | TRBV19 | CASSSRAISSYEQYF
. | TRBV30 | CAWSVRAWYQETQYF
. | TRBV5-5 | CASSLAVSEGPWDIQYF
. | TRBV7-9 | CASSLGGAQGDIQYF
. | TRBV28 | CASSSIGSTNEKLFF
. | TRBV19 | CASSTTTLPSPLHF